This T cell receptor (beta chain) was obtained from a study of CD8 T cells in Susac syndrome. Germline V gene sequence: CDR1 SGHRS, CDR2 YFSETQ. Trimming removed 4 bases at V and 3 bases at J, with 11 bases between. CDR3 length: 13 amino acids. CD8+ and CD4+ T cells taken from blood had their TCR beta sequenced. TEMRA cells were FACS-enriched and CD8+ and CD4+ T cells negatively isolated. An input of roughly 0.5 to 1 ug of RNA was subjected to reverse transcription using random hexamers. Amplification of TCR beta CDR3 was carried out by immunoSEQ multiplex PCR, which covered 54 Vbeta and 13 Jbeta segments. TCRdb re-analysed the immunoSEQ multiplex PCR reads in MiXCR, keeping a single row per CDR3 protein. The sample contains approximately 170,000 distinct CDR3 sequences, approximately 94% of which appear only once.

This chain uses TRBV5-1 with TRBJ2-7; D is unresolved. Sequencing used CD4+ T cells from PBMCs. This sequence was found in a human donor with multiple sclerosis. As DNA, the CDR3 is TGCGCCAGCAGCCTCCGGGTCGACTACGAGCAGTACTTC. Translation gives CASSLRVDYEQYF.